The text below deals with one T cell receptor beta chain. The antigen remains undetermined. Other DNA sequences in the sample encode the same CDR3. This specimen comes from a study of cytomegalovirus exposure and HLA in healthy donors. Overall study results and limits: Trimming of TCR beta V- and J-genes showed a link, identified in a later analysis, to a missense DCLRE1C variant.

60 Vbeta and 13 Jbeta primers were used in PCR. The assay was immunoSEQ multiplex PCR, and TCRdb's table has in-frame clones only and misses some. In all, the sample yields roughly 120,000 clones. The J segment lost 3 bases and the V segment lost 5 bases, leaving 7 bases of the junction unmatched. Germline CDR1 and CDR2: SGHRS and YFSETQ. The CDR3 length is 14 residues. The specimen sequenced was PBMCs. J is TRBJ1-1 and V is TRBV5-1; 7 bases agree with TRBD1. The TCR was taken from a man aged 18 to 30 in good health and CMV-seronegative. The CDR3 protein is CASSSQGGDTEAFF. CDR3 sequence (DNA): TGCGCCAGCAGTTCTCAGGGGGGTGACACTGAAGCTTTCTTT.